Listed below are T cell receptor beta chains from one sample, sequenced in a study of blood T cell repertoires in COVID-19. Method: immunoSEQ multiplex PCR; TCRdb's copy keeps in-frame clones and lacks some. The sample has roughly 220,000 clones; 80% to 90% are singletons. Material for sequencing was PBMCs or T cells enriched from blood (not recorded which). The receptor source for this set is a woman under 30 in a cohort exposed to, infected with or recovered from COVID-19 (not recorded which). The CDR3 runs from the conserved cysteine through the conserved F or W. A D gene is named only where the DNA matches it firmly. Expanded clones get a size class; other rows say once, few or many, or leave the size out.

>.|TRBD1|TRBJ2-7|TRBV2
TGTGCCAGCAGTGATCAGGGGGCGGGCGAGCAGTACTTC
CASSDQGAGEQYF
>.|TRBD2|TRBJ2-1|TRBV19
TGTGCCAGTAGTATATCGGGACTAGCGGATATCTACAATGAGCAGTTCTTC
CASSISGLADIYNEQFF
>.|.|TRBJ2-3|TRBV15
TGTGCCACCAGCCCAGACCCTCTGAGGGGCACAGATACGCAGTATTTT
CATSPDPLRGTDTQYF
>many|TRBD1|TRBJ1-2|TRBV30
TGTGCCTGGAGTGCCACAGGGGGCGGTGACTATGGCTACACCTTC
CAWSATGGGDYGYTF
>.|.|TRBJ1-6|TRBV28
TGTGCCAGCAGCGACGGACAGTTTTATAATTCACCCCTCCACTTT
CASSDGQFYNSPLHF
>few|TRBD1|TRBJ2-7|TRBV6-5
TGTGCCAGCAGTTACCGGGACAGGGGTTACGAGCAGTACTTC
CASSYRDRGYEQYF
>.|.|TRBJ1-1|TRBV5-1
TGCGCCAGCAGCTTAGGGGGACCAATGAACACTGAAGCTTTCTTT
CASSLGGPMNTEAFF
>.|.|TRBJ1-2|TRBV28
TGTGCCAGCAGTCCCGGGAAGGCCTATGGCTACACCTTC
CASSPGKAYGYTF
>once|.|TRBJ2-5|TRBV2
TGTGCCAGCAGTGGGACCAGGGGTACAGAGACCCAGTACTTC
CASSGTRGTETQYF
>.|TRBD2|TRBJ2-7|TRBV11-2
TGTGCCAGCAGCTTAGGCGGGGGCTCCTACGAGCAGTACTTC
CASSLGGGSYEQYF
>.|.|TRBJ2-2|TRBV19
TGTGCCAGTAGTCCAATCGCGGGGACCGGGGAGCTGTTTTTT
CASSPIAGTGELFF
>.|.|TRBJ1-2|TRBV2
TGTGCCAGCAGTGGGGGTGGAGGGCGCACATTCTATGGCTACACCTTC
CASSGGGGRTFYGYTF
>.|TRBD2|TRBJ2-3|TRBV20-1
TGCAGTGCTAGTAGAGCTAGCGGGGGAGATACGCAGTATTTT
CSASRASGGDTQYF
>.|.|TRBJ1-1|TRBV6-5
TGTGCCAGCAGTTACTTCGGGGGGGGCAACACTGAAGCTTTCTTT
CASSYFGGGNTEAFF
>once|.|TRBJ1-3|TRBV7-7
TGTGCTAGCAGCCCCGGGGGGACCTCTGGAAACACCATATATTTT
CASSPGGTSGNTIYF
>.|TRBD1|TRBJ1-1|TRBV7-3
TGTGCCAGCAGCGGACAGGGGATCGCTGAAGCTTTCTTT
CASSGQGIAEAFF
>.|.|TRBJ1-1|TRBV14
TGTGCCAGCAGCCAAGTTTATACTGAAGCTTTCTTT
CASSQVYTEAFF
>.|TRBD1|TRBJ1-5|TRBV7-9
TGTGCCAGCAGCCCGGACAGGGTTAGCAATCAGCCCCAGCATTTT
CASSPDRVSNQPQHF
>.|TRBD1|TRBJ2-5|TRBV15
TGTGCCACCAGCAGAGGGGGACAGGGTGGTGAGACCCAGTACTTC
CATSRGGQGGETQYF
>few|TRBD2|TRBJ2-1|TRBV11-3
TGTGCCAGCAGCCCCGGGTGGGTAGCGGGAGAATTCTCCTACAATGAGCAGTTCTTC
CASSPGWVAGEFSYNEQFF
>.|.|TRBJ1-3|TRBV4-1
TGCGCCAGCAGCCAACGGGGGGGGACCGGAAACACCATATATTTT
CASSQRGGTGNTIYF
>once|TRBD2|TRBJ2-4|TRBV11-2
TGTGCCAGCAGGGGGACTAGCGGTTACAAAAACATTCAGTACTTC
CASRGTSGYKNIQYF
>.|TRBD2|TRBJ2-3|TRBV7-2
TGTGCCAGCAGCAGTAGCGGGAACACAGATACGCAGTATTTT
CASSSSGNTDTQYF
>.|.|TRBJ1-5|TRBV5-1
TGCGCCAGCAGCTTGGGAGATGACATAAGCGGGCAGCCCCAGCATTTT
CASSLGDDISGQPQHF
>.|TRBD1|TRBJ1-1|TRBV28
TGTGCCAGCGGACCCGGGACAGCCTACACTGAAGCTTTCTTT
CASGPGTAYTEAFF
>few|.|TRBJ1-6|TRBV4-1
TGCGCCAGCAGCTTACAAGGAGGGAATTCACCCCTCCACTTT
CASSLQGGNSPLHF
>.|.|TRBJ1-4|TRBV20-1
TGCAGTGCTAGTGTAGCAGAAAATGAAAAACTGTTTTTT
CSASVAENEKLFF
>.|.|TRBJ2-7|TRBV9
TGTGCCAGCAGCGTTCAGGGAGGAGACGAGCAGTACTTC
CASSVQGGDEQYF